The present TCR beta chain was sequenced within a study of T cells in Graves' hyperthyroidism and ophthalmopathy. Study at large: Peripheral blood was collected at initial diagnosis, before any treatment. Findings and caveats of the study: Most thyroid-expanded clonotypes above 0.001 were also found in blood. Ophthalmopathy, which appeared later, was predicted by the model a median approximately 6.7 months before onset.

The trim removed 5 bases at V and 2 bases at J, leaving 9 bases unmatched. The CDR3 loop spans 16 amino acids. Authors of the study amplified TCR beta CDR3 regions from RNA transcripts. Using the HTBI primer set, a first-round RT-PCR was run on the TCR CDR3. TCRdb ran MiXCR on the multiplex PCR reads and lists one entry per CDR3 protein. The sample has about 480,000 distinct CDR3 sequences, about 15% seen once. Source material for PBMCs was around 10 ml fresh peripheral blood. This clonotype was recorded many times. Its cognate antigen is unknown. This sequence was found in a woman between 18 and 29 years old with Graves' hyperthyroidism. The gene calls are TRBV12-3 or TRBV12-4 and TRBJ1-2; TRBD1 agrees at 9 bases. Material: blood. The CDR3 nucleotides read TGTGCCAGCAGTCCACAGGGACAGGGAATGAACTATGGCTACACCTTC. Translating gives CASSPQGQGMNYGYTF.